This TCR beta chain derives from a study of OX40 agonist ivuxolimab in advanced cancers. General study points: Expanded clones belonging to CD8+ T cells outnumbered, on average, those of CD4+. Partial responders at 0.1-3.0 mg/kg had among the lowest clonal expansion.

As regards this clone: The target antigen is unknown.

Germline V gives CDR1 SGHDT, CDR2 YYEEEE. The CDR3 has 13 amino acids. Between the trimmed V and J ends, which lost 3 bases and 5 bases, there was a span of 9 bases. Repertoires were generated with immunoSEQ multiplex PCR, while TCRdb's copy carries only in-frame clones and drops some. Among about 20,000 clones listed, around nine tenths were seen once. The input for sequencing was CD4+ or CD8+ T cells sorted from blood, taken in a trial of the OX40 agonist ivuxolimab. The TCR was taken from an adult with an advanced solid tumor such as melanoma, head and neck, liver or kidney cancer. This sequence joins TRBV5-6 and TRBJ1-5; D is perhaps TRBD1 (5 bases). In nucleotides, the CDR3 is TGTGCCAGCAGCTGGGGGGAAGATCAGCCCCAGCATTTT. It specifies CASSWGEDQPQHF. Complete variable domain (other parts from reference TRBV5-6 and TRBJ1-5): DAGVTQSPTHLIKTRGQQVTLRCSPKSGHDTVSWYQQALGQGPQFIFQYYEEEERQRGNFPDRFSGHQFPNYSSELNVNALLLGDSALYLCASSWGEDQPQHFGDGTRLSIL.